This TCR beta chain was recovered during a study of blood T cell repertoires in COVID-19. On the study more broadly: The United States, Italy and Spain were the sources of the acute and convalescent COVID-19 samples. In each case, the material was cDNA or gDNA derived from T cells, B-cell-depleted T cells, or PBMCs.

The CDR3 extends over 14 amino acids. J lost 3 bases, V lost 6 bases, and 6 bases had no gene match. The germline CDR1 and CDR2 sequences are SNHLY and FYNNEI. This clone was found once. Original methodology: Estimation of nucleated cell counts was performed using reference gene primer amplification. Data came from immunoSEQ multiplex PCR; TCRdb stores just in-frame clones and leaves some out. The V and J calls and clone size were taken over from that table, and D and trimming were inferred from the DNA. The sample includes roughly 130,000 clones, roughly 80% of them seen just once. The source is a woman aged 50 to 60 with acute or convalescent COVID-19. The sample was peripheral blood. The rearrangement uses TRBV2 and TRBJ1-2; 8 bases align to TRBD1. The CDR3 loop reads CASSAGQGDYGYTF. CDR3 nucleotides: TGTGCCAGCAGCGCCGGACAGGGAGACTATGGCTACACCTTC.